Listed below are T cell receptor beta chains from one sample, sequenced in a study of T-cell reconstitution after alpha-beta-depleted transplantation in children. MiXCR, run by TCRdb on the PCR reads, gives a single entry per CDR3 protein. The sample yields hundreds of thousands of distinct CDR3 sequences, about 8.2% seen once. The sample here was PBMCs, mostly from graft donor cells, taken 360 days after TCRalphabeta/CD19-depleted stem cell transplant. These receptors originate from a male patient between 2 and 10 years old who had a stem cell transplant for acute myeloid leukemia, so the T cells may come from the graft donor. CDR3s include the opening cysteine and the closing phenylalanine or tryptophan. The order of the fields is clone size, D gene, V gene, J gene, CDR3 protein, CDR3 DNA. D genes are given only for firm matches. Some rows have no size entry. The others give once, few or many, or a class for an expanded clone.

clone size: few
D gene: NA
V gene: TRBV2
J gene: TRBJ1-4
CDR3 protein: CASRSDSRNEKLFF
CDR3 DNA: TGTGCCAGCAGATCGGACAGCCGAAATGAAAAACTGTTTTTT

clone size: NA
D gene: NA
V gene: TRBV7-8
J gene: TRBJ2-7
CDR3 protein: CASSLGYGGYEQYF
CDR3 DNA: TGTGCCAGCAGCTTAGGCTACGGTGGCTACGAGCAGTACTTC

clone size: few
D gene: NA
V gene: TRBV20-1
J gene: TRBJ1-2
CDR3 protein: CSATATGGYTF
CDR3 DNA: TGCAGTGCTACTGCGACTGGTGGCTACACCTTC

clone size: NA
D gene: TRBD1
V gene: TRBV7-2
J gene: TRBJ2-5
CDR3 protein: CASSSETGDQETQYF
CDR3 DNA: TGTGCCAGCAGCTCAGAGACAGGGGACCAAGAGACCCAGTACTTC

clone size: many
D gene: NA
V gene: TRBV12-3/TRBV12-4
J gene: TRBJ1-5
CDR3 protein: CASSLRQANQPQHF
CDR3 DNA: TGTGCCAGCAGTTTACGGCAGGCTAATCAGCCCCAGCATTTT

clone size: NA
D gene: NA
V gene: TRBV12-3/TRBV12-4
J gene: TRBJ1-2
CDR3 protein: CASTTQGDSGYTF
CDR3 DNA: TGTGCCAGCACTACACAAGGGGATAGCGGCTACACCTTC

clone size: many
D gene: TRBD1
V gene: TRBV29-1
J gene: TRBJ2-3
CDR3 protein: CSAYSRTGGNTDTQYF
CDR3 DNA: TGCAGCGCCTACAGTCGGACAGGGGGTAACACAGATACGCAGTATTTT

clone size: NA
D gene: TRBD2
V gene: TRBV5-1
J gene: TRBJ2-5
CDR3 protein: CASSLEELAGALQETQYF
CDR3 DNA: TGCGCCAGCAGCTTGGAAGAACTAGCGGGGGCCCTACAAGAGACCCAGTACTTC

clone size: many
D gene: NA
V gene: TRBV12-3/TRBV12-4
J gene: TRBJ2-1
CDR3 protein: CASSFINEQFF
CDR3 DNA: TGTGCCAGCAGTTTTATAAATGAGCAGTTCTTC

clone size: NA
D gene: NA
V gene: TRBV12-3/TRBV12-4
J gene: TRBJ1-5
CDR3 protein: CASSLESGGIQPQHF
CDR3 DNA: TGTGCCAGCAGTTTAGAGAGCGGGGGGATACAGCCCCAGCATTTT

clone size: NA
D gene: TRBD2
V gene: TRBV18
J gene: TRBJ2-7
CDR3 protein: CASSSQSGGYEQYF
CDR3 DNA: TGTGCCAGCTCCTCCCAGTCCGGGGGGTACGAGCAGTACTTC

clone size: few
D gene: TRBD2
V gene: TRBV28
J gene: TRBJ2-7
CDR3 protein: CASSGPFSGRAQHEQYF
CDR3 DNA: TGTGCCAGCAGTGGACCCTTCAGCGGGAGGGCCCAGCACGAGCAGTACTTC

clone size: many
D gene: NA
V gene: TRBV6-5
J gene: TRBJ2-3
CDR3 protein: CASSLPGSTDTQYF
CDR3 DNA: TGTGCCAGCAGTTTACCAGGTAGCACAGATACGCAGTATTTT

clone size: NA
D gene: NA
V gene: TRBV5-1
J gene: TRBJ2-1
CDR3 protein: CASSQVLGEGDIEQFF
CDR3 DNA: TGCGCCAGCAGCCAAGTCTTGGGGGAAGGGGACATAGAGCAGTTCTTC

clone size: few
D gene: TRBD1
V gene: TRBV5-1
J gene: TRBJ2-2
CDR3 protein: CASHRQGIVLGAGELFF
CDR3 DNA: TGCGCCAGCCATCGACAGGGGATAGTTCTCGGCGCCGGGGAGCTGTTTTTT

clone size: NA
D gene: TRBD2
V gene: TRBV24-1
J gene: TRBJ2-5
CDR3 protein: CATSDLTQLAGEETQYF
CDR3 DNA: TGTGCCACCAGTGATTTGACGCAGCTAGCGGGGGAAGAGACCCAGTACTTC

clone size: few
D gene: TRBD2
V gene: TRBV20-1
J gene: TRBJ2-7
CDR3 protein: CSARLASGRSNEQYF
CDR3 DNA: TGCAGTGCTAGATTGGCTAGCGGGAGGAGCAACGAGCAGTACTTC

clone size: once
D gene: TRBD1
V gene: TRBV28
J gene: TRBJ2-7
CDR3 protein: CASRTGTGGSYEQYF
CDR3 DNA: TGTGCCAGCAGGACCGGGACAGGGGGCTCCTACGAGCAGTACTTC

clone size: many
D gene: NA
V gene: TRBV4-3
J gene: TRBJ2-3
CDR3 protein: CASSQDDSDSPPRTDTQYF
CDR3 DNA: TGCGCCAGCAGCCAAGATGATTCCGACAGTCCTCCCAGAACAGATACGCAGTATTTT

clone size: few
D gene: TRBD1
V gene: TRBV7-9
J gene: TRBJ1-2
CDR3 protein: CASSLGDRAEGNYGYTF
CDR3 DNA: TGTGCCAGCAGCTTAGGTGACAGGGCGGAGGGAAACTATGGCTACACCTTC

clone size: NA
D gene: NA
V gene: TRBV29-1
J gene: TRBJ2-5
CDR3 protein: CSVGGLPGTQYF
CDR3 DNA: TGCAGCGTTGGGGGACTCCCCGGGACCCAGTACTTC

clone size: NA
D gene: TRBD2
V gene: TRBV24-1
J gene: TRBJ2-7
CDR3 protein: CATSSGRVSYEQYF
CDR3 DNA: TGTGCCACCAGTAGCGGGAGGGTCTCGTACGAGCAGTACTTC

clone size: many
D gene: TRBD1
V gene: TRBV10-3
J gene: TRBJ2-5
CDR3 protein: CAVQGQETQYF
CDR3 DNA: TGTGCCGTACAGGGGCAAGAGACCCAGTACTTC

clone size: NA
D gene: NA
V gene: TRBV20-1
J gene: TRBJ2-1
CDR3 protein: CSAPTSYNEQFF
CDR3 DNA: TGCAGTGCCCCGACCTCCTACAATGAGCAGTTCTTC

clone size: few
D gene: NA
V gene: TRBV3-1
J gene: TRBJ2-7
CDR3 protein: CASSLIGGGSEQYF
CDR3 DNA: TGTGCCAGCAGCCTAATCGGAGGCGGATCCGAGCAGTACTTC

clone size: many
D gene: NA
V gene: TRBV5-1
J gene: TRBJ2-3
CDR3 protein: CASSLEKDTQYF
CDR3 DNA: TGCGCCAGCAGCTTGGAGAAGGATACGCAGTATTTT

clone size: few
D gene: NA
V gene: TRBV6-2/TRBV6-3
J gene: TRBJ2-4
CDR3 protein: CASSQIAKNIQYF
CDR3 DNA: TGTGCCAGCAGCCAGATAGCCAAAAACATTCAGTACTTC

clone size: many
D gene: NA
V gene: TRBV10-2
J gene: TRBJ1-2
CDR3 protein: CASRRYRDPSYGYTF
CDR3 DNA: TGCGCCAGCAGGAGATACCGGGACCCGTCCTATGGCTACACCTTC

clone size: NA
D gene: NA
V gene: TRBV29-1
J gene: TRBJ1-1
CDR3 protein: CSVSPRGDTEAFF
CDR3 DNA: TGCAGCGTTTCCCCTCGGGGTGACACTGAAGCTTTCTTT

clone size: NA
D gene: NA
V gene: TRBV10-3
J gene: TRBJ1-2
CDR3 protein: CAIKGRTANYGYTF
CDR3 DNA: TGTGCCATCAAAGGGAGAACAGCTAACTATGGCTACACCTTC

clone size: many
D gene: NA
V gene: TRBV29-1
J gene: TRBJ2-3
CDR3 protein: CSAKQGADTQYF
CDR3 DNA: TGCAGCGCGAAACAGGGAGCAGATACGCAGTATTTT

clone size: NA
D gene: NA
V gene: TRBV2
J gene: TRBJ2-2
CDR3 protein: CASSSRLVNTGELFF
CDR3 DNA: TGTGCCAGCAGTTCCCGACTAGTGAACACCGGGGAGCTGTTTTTT

clone size: many
D gene: TRBD1
V gene: TRBV12-3/TRBV12-4
J gene: TRBJ1-4
CDR3 protein: CASSSYQTGGNEKLFF
CDR3 DNA: TGTGCCAGCAGTTCCTACCAAACAGGGGGTAATGAAAAACTGTTTTTT

clone size: many
D gene: NA
V gene: TRBV29-1
J gene: TRBJ1-1
CDR3 protein: CSVDGGSYTEAFF
CDR3 DNA: TGCAGCGTTGACGGGGGGAGTTACACTGAAGCTTTCTTT

clone size: NA
D gene: TRBD2
V gene: TRBV4-3
J gene: TRBJ2-6
CDR3 protein: CASSQESPSGWLFAANVLTF
CDR3 DNA: TGCGCCAGCAGCCAAGAAAGCCCTAGCGGGTGGCTTTTCGCGGCCAACGTCCTGACTTTC

clone size: NA
D gene: NA
V gene: TRBV4-1
J gene: TRBJ2-1
CDR3 protein: CASSQGTEQFF
CDR3 DNA: TGCGCCAGCAGCCAAGGGACAGAGCAGTTCTTC

clone size: few
D gene: NA
V gene: TRBV5-1
J gene: TRBJ2-2
CDR3 protein: CASSSKGQGTGELFF
CDR3 DNA: TGCGCCAGCAGCTCTAAGGGGCAGGGCACCGGGGAGCTGTTTTTT

clone size: few
D gene: TRBD1
V gene: TRBV12-3/TRBV12-4
J gene: TRBJ2-3
CDR3 protein: CASSRSGQGIDTQYF
CDR3 DNA: TGTGCCAGCAGTCGCTCGGGACAGGGGATAGATACGCAGTATTTT

clone size: few
D gene: TRBD1
V gene: TRBV12-3/TRBV12-4
J gene: TRBJ2-1
CDR3 protein: CASRTGGRNEQFF
CDR3 DNA: TGTGCCAGCCGGACAGGGGGTAGGAATGAGCAGTTCTTC

clone size: NA
D gene: TRBD1
V gene: TRBV24-1
J gene: TRBJ1-5
CDR3 protein: CATSAPTGGPQHF
CDR3 DNA: TGTGCCACCAGTGCCCCGACAGGGGGGCCCCAGCATTTT

clone size: NA
D gene: NA
V gene: TRBV20-1
J gene: TRBJ2-5
CDR3 protein: CSAPPGSGVETQYF
CDR3 DNA: TGCAGTGCCCCGCCAGGGTCGGGGGTGGAGACCCAGTACTTC

clone size: many
D gene: NA
V gene: TRBV11-2
J gene: TRBJ2-7
CDR3 protein: CASSPSGVQYEQYF
CDR3 DNA: TGTGCCAGCAGCCCCTCTGGCGTCCAATACGAGCAGTACTTC

clone size: NA
D gene: NA
V gene: TRBV14
J gene: TRBJ2-5
CDR3 protein: CASSRIRQAQETQYF
CDR3 DNA: TGTGCCAGCAGCCGCATCCGACAGGCTCAAGAGACCCAGTACTTC

clone size: NA
D gene: TRBD1
V gene: TRBV18
J gene: TRBJ2-2
CDR3 protein: CASSLRTGMNTGELFF
CDR3 DNA: TGTGCCAGCTCACTAAGGACAGGGATGAACACCGGGGAGCTGTTTTTT

clone size: few
D gene: NA
V gene: TRBV20-1
J gene: TRBJ2-2
CDR3 protein: CSAEGLKGANTGELFF
CDR3 DNA: TGCAGTGCTGAGGGCCTAAAGGGCGCGAACACCGGGGAGCTGTTTTTT

clone size: NA
D gene: NA
V gene: TRBV27
J gene: TRBJ2-7
CDR3 protein: CASNPGHSTYEQYF
CDR3 DNA: TGTGCCAGCAACCCGGGACATTCAACCTACGAGCAGTACTTC

clone size: NA
D gene: NA
V gene: TRBV9
J gene: TRBJ1-2
CDR3 protein: CASSVSGQPDYGYTF
CDR3 DNA: TGTGCCAGCAGCGTGAGTGGACAGCCAGACTATGGCTACACCTTC

clone size: NA
D gene: TRBD1
V gene: TRBV20-1
J gene: TRBJ1-5
CDR3 protein: CSARRTGAISNQPQHF
CDR3 DNA: TGCAGTGCTCGACGGACAGGGGCGATTTCAAATCAGCCCCAGCATTTT

clone size: NA
D gene: NA
V gene: TRBV20-1
J gene: TRBJ1-2
CDR3 protein: CSAPRVSELYGYTF
CDR3 DNA: TGCAGTGCCCCAAGGGTTAGCGAGCTCTATGGCTACACCTTC

clone size: many
D gene: TRBD1
V gene: TRBV10-3
J gene: TRBJ2-7
CDR3 protein: CAISGDRNEQYF
CDR3 DNA: TGTGCCATCAGTGGGGACAGGAACGAGCAGTACTTC

clone size: few
D gene: NA
V gene: TRBV6-1
J gene: TRBJ1-4
CDR3 protein: CASRSGVTNEKLFF
CDR3 DNA: TGTGCCAGCAGATCCGGGGTGACTAATGAAAAACTGTTTTTT

clone size: NA
D gene: NA
V gene: TRBV4-2
J gene: TRBJ2-1
CDR3 protein: CASTPGSAETQFF
CDR3 DNA: TGTGCCAGCACCCCGGGTAGCGCGGAGACCCAGTTCTTC